The source of this TCR beta chain is a study of T-cell memory formation after mild COVID-19. Study-level points and caveats: Shrinking CD4+ clones were chiefly CM and EM; CD8+ ones were chiefly EMRA. Pre-infection memory contained some responding clones, which suggested that cross-reactive memory had joined. Whether second-wave clones peaking at day 37 were SARS-CoV-2 specific went unconfirmed. Clones that contracted from day 15 to 85 were balanced CD4/CD8, while later expanders leaned CD4+.

From germline, CDR1 is LNHNV and CDR2 YYDKDF (reference sequence). The V and J ends lost 2 bases and 13 bases respectively, with 17 bases between them. The CDR3 is 13 amino acids. This clonotype was found many times. The antigen remains undetermined. TCRdb redid the calling of the 5' RACE reads with MiXCR, one entry per CDR3 protein. The sample has about 400,000 distinct CDR3 sequences, roughly 15% seen once; the top ten hold 20% to 25%. This receptor was obtained from a man between 18 and 35 years old who had mild COVID-19 (a few samples of this study predate the infection). Cell type and time point are not known. The chain uses TRBV15 and TRBJ1-1; D gene ambiguous. The sequencing input was PBMCs or a T cell subset sorted from them (not recorded which). The CDR3 sequence: CATSRRGTPDVFF. CDR3 DNA: TGTGCCACCAGCAGACGAGGAACGCCTGACGTTTTCTTT.